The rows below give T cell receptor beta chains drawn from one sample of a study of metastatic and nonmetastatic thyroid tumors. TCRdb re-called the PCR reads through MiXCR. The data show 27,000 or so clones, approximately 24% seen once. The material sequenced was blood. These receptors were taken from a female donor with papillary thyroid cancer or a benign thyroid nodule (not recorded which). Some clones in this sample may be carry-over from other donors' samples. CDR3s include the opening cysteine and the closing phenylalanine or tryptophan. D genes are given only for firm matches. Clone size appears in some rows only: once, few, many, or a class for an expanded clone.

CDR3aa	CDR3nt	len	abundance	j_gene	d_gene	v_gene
CSASGKWNSPLHF	TGCAGTGCTAGCGGAAAGTGGAATTCACCCCTCCACTTT	13	many	TRBJ1-6	NA	TRBV20-1
CASSLGGKPPSF	TGTGCCAGCAGTTTGGGGGGGAAACCCCCTTCCTTC	12	NA	TRBJ2-7	TRBD2	TRBV28
CSAVDEGDQNQHF	TGCAGTGCGGTTGATGAAGGGGACCAGAACCAGCATTTT	13	NA	TRBJ1-5	NA	TRBV20-1
CASSQGRAGNTIYF	TGTGCCAGCAGCCAGGGGCGGGCTGGAAACACCATATATTTT	14	many	TRBJ1-3	NA	TRBV3-1
CASSWGGIGELFF	TGCGCCAGCAGCTGGGGCGGGATCGGGGAGCTGTTTTTT	13	NA	TRBJ2-2	NA	TRBV5-1
CASSPRDTRRGYTF	TGTGCCAGCAGCCCCCGGGACACCCGGCGGGGCTACACCTTC	14	many	TRBJ1-2	NA	TRBV7-9
CASRERERLTDTQYF	TGTGCCAGTCGGGAGCGGGAGCGTTTGACAGATACGCAGTATTTT	15	many	TRBJ2-3	TRBD2	TRBV19
CATSREAAGTDTQYF	TGTGCCACCAGCAGAGAGGCGGCAGGGACAGATACGCAGTATTTT	15	large	TRBJ2-3	NA	TRBV15
CAWSPGPGTEQFF	TGTGCCTGGAGTCCAGGGCCCGGAACAGAGCAGTTCTTC	13	many	TRBJ2-1	NA	TRBV30
CASSLTGGTEAFF	TGTGCCAGCAGCTTAACAGGGGGAACTGAAGCTTTCTTT	13	NA	TRBJ1-1	TRBD1	TRBV7-8
CASSVGGGAGAGYGYTF	TGTGCCAGCAGCGTAGGGGGTGGAGCGGGGGCTGGCTATGGCTACACCTTC	17	NA	TRBJ1-2	NA	TRBV9
CASSEFPADRGVWGNQPQHF	TGCGCCAGCAGTGAGTTCCCGGCTGACAGGGGGGTTTGGGGCAATCAGCCCCAGCATTTT	20	many	TRBJ1-5	TRBD1	TRBV10-1
CASSVGGRGTDTQYF	TGTGCCAGCAGCGTAGGCGGGAGGGGGACAGATACGCAGTATTTT	15	many	TRBJ2-3	TRBD2	TRBV9
CANSGEVGDTQYF	TGTGCGAATTCGGGAGAGGTAGGGGATACGCAGTATTTT	13	medium-sized	TRBJ2-3	NA	TRBV6-1
CASSLEAGYEQYF	TGTGCCAGCAGCTTAGAGGCAGGCTACGAGCAGTACTTC	13	few	TRBJ2-7	NA	TRBV11-1
CASRSGATQETQYF	TGCGCCAGCAGATCGGGGGCCACCCAAGAGACCCAGTACTTC	14	NA	TRBJ2-5	NA	TRBV5-1
CASSFRQEPPDTQYF	TGCGCCAGCAGCTTTAGACAGGAACCCCCAGATACGCAGTATTTT	15	many	TRBJ2-3	NA	TRBV5-1
CASSGTSGRTTDTQYF	TGTGCCAGCAGCGGGACTAGCGGGAGGACCACAGATACGCAGTATTTT	16	NA	TRBJ2-3	TRBD2	TRBV2
CATWVRVGPLHF	TGTGCCACCTGGGTCCGTGTCGGGCCCCTCCACTTT	12	NA	TRBJ1-6	NA	TRBV28
CASRSQDQTYEQYF	TGCGCCAGCAGATCGCAGGACCAAACCTACGAGCAGTACTTC	14	medium-sized	TRBJ2-7	NA	TRBV5-1
CASSPLAGGPNEQYF	TGTGCCAGCAGCCCTCTAGCGGGAGGGCCGAACGAGCAGTACTTC	15	once	TRBJ2-7	TRBD2	TRBV3-1
CASSFSGGYNEKLFF	TGTGCCAGCAGCTTTTCAGGGGGGTATAATGAAAAACTGTTTTTT	15	many	TRBJ1-4	TRBD1	TRBV5-8
CASSTGTTLYGYTF	TGTGCCAGCAGTACCGGGACAACCCTTTATGGCTACACCTTC	14	NA	TRBJ1-2	NA	TRBV7-8